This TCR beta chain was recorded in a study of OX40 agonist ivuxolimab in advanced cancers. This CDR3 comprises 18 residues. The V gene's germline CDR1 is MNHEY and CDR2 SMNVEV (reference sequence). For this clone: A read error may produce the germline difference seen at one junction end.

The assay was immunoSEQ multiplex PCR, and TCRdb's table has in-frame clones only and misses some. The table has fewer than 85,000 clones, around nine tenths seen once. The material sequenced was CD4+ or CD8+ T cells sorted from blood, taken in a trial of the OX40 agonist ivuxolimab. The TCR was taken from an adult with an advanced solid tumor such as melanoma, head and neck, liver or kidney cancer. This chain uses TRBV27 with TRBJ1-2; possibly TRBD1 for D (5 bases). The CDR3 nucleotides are TGTGCCAGCAGTTCTATGTCAATCGAGACACAGGATATGAAAGGAAAATCCTTC. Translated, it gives CASSSMSIETQDMKGKSF.